Sequencing of this TCR beta chain was carried out in a study of T cells in Graves' hyperthyroidism and ophthalmopathy. CDR1 and CDR2 from the germline V gene are LNHDA and SQIVND (reference sequence). Trimming removed 6 bases at V and 2 bases at J, with 7 bases between. The CDR3 length is 12 residues. It was RNA transcripts that yielded the amplified TCR beta CDR3 regions. The HTBI primer set served for first-round RT-PCR of the TCR CDR3. One entry per CDR3 protein results from TCRdb running MiXCR on the multiplex PCR reads. The sample consists of about 370,000 distinct CDR3 sequences, roughly 15% of them appearing once.

The origin of this receptor is a woman in her fifties or sixties with Graves' ophthalmopathy. The chain carries TRBV19 and TRBJ1-2, with a weak D call TRBD1 (5 bases). The sequencing input was blood. The CDR3 protein is CASRGPNYGYTF. As DNA, the CDR3 is TGTGCCAGTAGGGGACCCAACTATGGCTACACCTTC.